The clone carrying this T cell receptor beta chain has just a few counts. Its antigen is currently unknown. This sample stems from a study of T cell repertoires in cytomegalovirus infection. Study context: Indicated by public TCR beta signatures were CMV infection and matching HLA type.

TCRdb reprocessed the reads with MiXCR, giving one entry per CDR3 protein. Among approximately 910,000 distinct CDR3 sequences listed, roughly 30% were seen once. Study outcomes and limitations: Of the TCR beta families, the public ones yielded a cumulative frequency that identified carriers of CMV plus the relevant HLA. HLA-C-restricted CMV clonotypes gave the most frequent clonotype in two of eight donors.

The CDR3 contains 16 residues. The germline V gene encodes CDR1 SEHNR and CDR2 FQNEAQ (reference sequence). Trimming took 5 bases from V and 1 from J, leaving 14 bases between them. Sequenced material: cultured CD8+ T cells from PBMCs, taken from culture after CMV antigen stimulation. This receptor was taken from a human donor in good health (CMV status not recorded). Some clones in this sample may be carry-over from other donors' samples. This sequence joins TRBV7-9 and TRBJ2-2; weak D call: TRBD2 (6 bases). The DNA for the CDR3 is TGTGCCAGCAGCCCGATGGAGGGTCGGAACACCGGGGAGCTGTTTTTT. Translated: CASSPMEGRNTGELFF.